This T cell receptor beta chain was profiled in a study of blood T cells in healthy people across ages. A J-beta primer mix and a sample-barcoded 5' primer were used in a second PCR of roughly 7 to 12 cycles. Carrying 12 random nucleotides, a template-switch adaptor labeled each individual cDNA molecule. TCRdb re-analysed the 5' RACE reads in MiXCR, keeping a single row per CDR3 protein. The repertoire holds 800,000 or so distinct CDR3 sequences, with around 25% as singletons. This CDR3 region has 13 residues. The trim removed 9 bases at V and 6 bases at J, leaving 8 bases unmatched. These sequences were also reported in another study, on T cells of mothers and their children. According to that study: Sample barcodes plus 2-4 random nucleotides came from the M1S primer.

This chain links TRBV12-3 or TRBV12-4 with TRBJ1-5; 7 nucleotides align to TRBD1. Sequencing was performed on blood. The sequence was obtained from a boy younger than 18 in good health. In nucleotides, the CDR3 is TGTGCCAGTACAACAGGGGTTGGTCAGCCCCAGCATTTT. Translated: CASTTGVGQPQHF.